The entry below gives a single TCR beta chain sequence along with its context. Antigen unknown. MiXCR was run by TCRdb on the reads, yielding one entry per CDR3 protein. Among some 700,000 distinct CDR3 sequences listed, 30% to 35% were seen once. Germline CDR1 and CDR2: MNHGY and SAAAGT. The V and J ends lost 7 bases and 2 bases respectively, with 14 bases between them. This CDR3 is built from 14 residues. The data belong to a study of T cell repertoires in cytomegalovirus infection. Study information: Well-studied HLA-B-restricted epitopes and recently identified HLA-C-restricted epitopes of CMV were both used in the study.

Findings and caveats of the study: Pooled public TCR beta family frequency picked out CMV carriers with the relevant HLA. What dominated the ex vivo response were HLA-C-restricted CMV-specific TCR beta clonotypes.

The receptor's source is a human donor in good health (CMV status not recorded). Some clones in this sample may be carry-over from other donors' samples. J is TRBJ1-2 and V is TRBV6-8, with a possible D match to TRBD1 (5 bases). The sequencing used cultured PBMCs, collected from culture after CMV antigen stimulation. DNA for the CDR3: TGTGCCAGCATCGAACGGACACCCAACTATGGCTACACCTTC. Protein product: CASIERTPNYGYTF.